This T cell receptor beta chain is drawn from a study of cytomegalovirus exposure and HLA in healthy donors. Study findings and constraints: V segments that were indistinguishable, TRBV6-2 and TRBV6-3 among them, were omitted from analysis. CMV serostatus was the sole immune exposure data available.

Donors had nominal health at sampling but likely had unrecorded immune exposures. Trimming cost V 0 bases and J 6 bases, with 10 bases left between them. Germline V gives CDR1 SGHNT, CDR2 YYREEE (reference sequence). The CDR3 contains 14 residues. The PCR was carried out with 60 Vbeta primers and 13 Jbeta primers. TCRdb keeps only in-frame clones here, not all; method: immunoSEQ multiplex PCR. The sample lists about 180,000 clones; 65% to 85% were seen once. Turning to this clone: What it recognizes is unknown.

This sequence joins TRBV5-4 and TRBJ1-5; a weak D match, TRBD1 (6 bases). The specimen was PBMCs. This clonotype originated in a girl aged 10 to 17 in good health and CMV-seropositive. The CDR3 reads CASSLVPGAQPQHF. CDR3 sequence (DNA): TGTGCCAGCAGCTTGGTTCCAGGGGCTCAGCCCCAGCATTTT.